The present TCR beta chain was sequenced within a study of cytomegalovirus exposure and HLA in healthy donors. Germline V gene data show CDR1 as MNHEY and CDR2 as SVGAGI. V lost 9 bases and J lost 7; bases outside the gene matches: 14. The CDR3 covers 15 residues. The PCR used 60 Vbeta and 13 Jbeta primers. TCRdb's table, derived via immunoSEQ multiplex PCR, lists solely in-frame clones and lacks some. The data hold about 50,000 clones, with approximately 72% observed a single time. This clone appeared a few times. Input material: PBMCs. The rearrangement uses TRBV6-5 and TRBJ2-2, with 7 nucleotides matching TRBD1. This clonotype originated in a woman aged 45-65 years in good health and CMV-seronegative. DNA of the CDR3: TGTGCCAGTAGCGCCTCGAGGGGGCTGGGCGGGGAGCTGTTTTTT. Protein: CASSASRGLGGELFF.